This T cell receptor (beta chain) comes out of a study of OX40 agonist ivuxolimab in advanced cancers. At the level of the study: Dose-escalation cases comprised hepatocellular carcinoma, melanoma, renal cell or head and neck cancer.

The data were produced by immunoSEQ multiplex PCR, yet TCRdb's version contains in-frame clones alone and is incomplete. The sample consists of over 100,000 clones, over 75% of them appearing once. The junction had 6 bases not matched to a gene; V was cut back by 3 bases and J by 4 bases. This CDR3 comprises 15 residues. The germline V gene encodes CDR1 LNHDA and CDR2 SQIVND (reference sequence). This clonotype was sampled from an adult with an advanced solid tumor such as melanoma, head and neck, liver or kidney cancer. Here the sequenced sample was CD4+ or CD8+ T cells sorted from blood, taken in a trial of the OX40 agonist ivuxolimab. The chain carries TRBV19 and TRBJ2-5; the match to TRBD1 covers 9 bases. CDR3 DNA sequence: TGTGCCAGTAGTATCATCGGACAGGGGAGAGAGACCCAGTACTTC. Its translation: CASSIIGQGRETQYF.